Following are 18 T cell receptor beta chains from one sample sequenced in a study of blood T cell repertoires in COVID-19. This table comes from immunoSEQ multiplex PCR, and its TCRdb copy is limited to in-frame clones, with some not included. The sample lists 180,000 or so clones; approximately 90% were seen once. Sequenced input: peripheral blood. The receptors were gathered from a woman in her thirties with acute or convalescent COVID-19.

The chain carries TRBV20-1 and TRBJ1-2; unclear D gene. CDR1 DFQATT and CDR2 SNEGSKA come from the germline V gene (reference sequence). The CDR3 covers 11 residues. The V end was cut by 1 base, the J end by 12 bases, with 12 bases between. The CDR3 sequence: CSARVTLPNTF. The DNA for the CDR3 is TGCAGTGCTAGAGTAACCCTACCTAACACCTTC.

V and J are TRBV28 and TRBJ2-2, with 10 positions matching TRBD1. The CDR3 covers 14 residues. CDR1 MDHEN and CDR2 SYDVKM come from the germline V gene. J was trimmed by 3 bases and V by 11 bases; bases with no gene match: 6. The CDR3 DNA sequence: TGTGCCGCAGGACAGGGGGACGACACCGGGGAGCTGTTTTTT. Amino acids: CAAGQGDDTGELFF.

In this sample, this clone turned up a few times. The J gene is TRBJ2-5, the V gene TRBV7-2, with D perhaps TRBD1 (6 bases). The CDR3 covers 14 residues. Between the trimmed V and J ends, which lost 6 bases and 5 bases, there was a span of 16 bases. CDR1 SGHTA and CDR2 FQGNSA come from the germline V gene. The CDR3 spells CASRPQGLGETQYF. For the CDR3, the DNA is TGTGCCAGCAGGCCTCAGGGGCTAGGGGAGACCCAGTACTTC.

The rearrangement links TRBV5-5 to TRBJ1-2; D unclear. This CDR3 is 14 amino acids long. CDR1 is SGHKS, CDR2 YYEKEE, per germline (reference sequence). The V gene lost 4 bases and the J gene lost 5 bases, with 15 bases spanning the gap. The CDR3 coding sequence is TGTGCCAGCAGCATCACAGCCCCGTGGTATGGCTACACCTTC. Translation: CASSITAPWYGYTF.

The chain employs TRBV5-1 and TRBJ2-1, with 8 bases identical to TRBD2. Germline values: CDR1 SGHRS, CDR2 YFSETQ. Losses at the gene ends were 7 bases for V and 0 bases for J; bases not matched to a gene: 6. CDR3 length: 15 residues. The CDR3 loop is CASRTSGSSYNEQFF. In DNA, the CDR3 is TGCGCCAGCCGCACTAGCGGAAGCTCCTACAATGAGCAGTTCTTC.

This sequence joins TRBV19 and TRBJ2-2; the match to TRBD1 covers 7 bases. After removal of 7 bases from V and 1 base from J, the junction contained 3 bases not matched to a gene. This CDR3 comprises 14 residues. Germline CDR1 reads LNHDA; CDR2 reads SQIVND (reference sequence). CDR3 in DNA: TGTGCCAGTAACGACAGGGAGAACACCGGGGAGCTGTTTTTT. This sequence encodes CASNDRENTGELFF.

V is TRBV28 and J is TRBJ1-1; D unclear. The CDR3 is 14 amino acids. Trimming took 5 bases from V and 0 from J, leaving 10 bases between them. The germline gives CDR1 MDHEN, CDR2 SYDVKM. In DNA, the CDR3 is TGTGCCAGCAGTCAAACAACCATGAACACTGAAGCTTTCTTT. Protein product: CASSQTTMNTEAFF. The full variable domain, completed using reference TRBV28 and TRBJ1-1, is DVKVTQSSRYLVKRTGEKVFLECVQDMDHENMFWYRQDPGLGLRLIYFSYDVKMKEKGDIPEGYSVSREKKERFSLILESASTNQTSMYLCASSQTTMNTEAFFGQGTRLTVV.

For this clone: Additional DNA sequences in this sample encode the identical CDR3. This sequence joins TRBV19 and TRBJ1-5, with 7 bases lining up with TRBD1. V trimming: 9 bases; J trimming: 4 bases; junction bases outside the gene matches: 3. This CDR3 is 12 amino acids long. Germline lookup yields CDR1 LNHDA and CDR2 SQIVND (reference sequence). In DNA, the CDR3 is TGTGCCAGCCGGGACAGAAATCAGCCCCAGCATTTT. Amino acid sequence: CASRDRNQPQHF. Full variable domain (remainder filled in from reference TRBV19 and TRBJ1-5): DGGITQSPKYLFRKEGQNVTLSCEQNLNHDAMYWYRQDPGQGLRLIYYSQIVNDFQKGDIAEGYSVSREKKESFPLTVTSAQKNPTAFYLCASRDRNQPQHFGDGTRLSIL.

The chain couples TRBV19 to TRBJ1-5; D is uncertain. In germline, CDR1 is LNHDA, CDR2 SQIVND (reference sequence). This CDR3 contains 12 residues. V dropped 8 bases and J dropped 4 bases, with 9 bases sitting between them. Here the CDR3 reads CASHDRNQPQHF. The CDR3 DNA is TGTGCCAGTCATGATAGAAATCAGCCCCAGCATTTT.

The rearrangement joins TRBV7-9 to TRBJ1-4; D gene uncertain. The V gene's germline CDR1 is SEHNR and CDR2 FQNEAQ (reference sequence). The ends were cut back, 1 base at V and 6 bases at J, with 9 bases in the middle. The CDR3 runs 14 residues. CDR3 region: CASSLGASDEKLFF. In nucleotides, the CDR3 is TGTGCCAGCAGCTTAGGGGCGTCCGATGAAAAACTGTTTTTT.

This clone came up once. The genes are TRBV4-1 and TRBJ1-2, with 7 bases that match TRBD1. The CDR3 spans 15 residues. J was trimmed by 2 bases and V by 4 bases; bases with no gene match: 7. Germline lookup yields CDR1 MGHRA and CDR2 YSYEKL. CDR3 coding DNA: TGCGCCAGCAGCCCGGGACAGAATAGCAACTATGGCTACACCTTC. Protein: CASSPGQNSNYGYTF.

With regard to this clone: Other nucleotide sequences from this sample produce the same CDR3. The chain carries TRBV3-1 (or the pseudogene TRBV3-2) and TRBJ1-1; 9 bases fit TRBD1. With 6 bases clipped from V and 2 bases from J, the junction kept 1 base outside the gene matches. The CDR3 covers 13 residues. The germline gives CDR1 LGHDT, CDR2 YNNKEL (reference sequence). CDR3 DNA: TGTGCCAGCAGGGGACAGGGAAACACTGAAGCTTTCTTT. Protein product: CASRGQGNTEAFF.

This sequence joins TRBV27 and TRBJ2-2, with 13 bases aligning to TRBD2. J was trimmed by 11 bases and V by 0 bases; bases with no gene match: 6. The CDR3 consists of 16 residues. Germline CDR1 and CDR2: MNHEY and SMNVEV (reference sequence). The CDR3, as DNA: TGTGCCAGCAGTTTATCGCCGCCGGGACTAGCGGGAGAGCTGTTTTTT. Encoded protein: CASSLSPPGLAGELFF.

The rearrangement uses TRBV7-9 and TRBJ2-1, with 13 bases aligning to TRBD2. CDR1 and CDR2 from the germline V gene are SEHNR and FQNEAQ (reference sequence). The CDR3 extends over 14 amino acids. The trim removed 6 bases at V and 4 bases at J, leaving 0 bases unmatched. This CDR3 reads CASRLAGGYNEQFF. CDR3 in DNA: TGTGCCAGCAGACTAGCGGGAGGGTACAATGAGCAGTTCTTC.

The chain uses TRBV6-5 and TRBJ1-2; a weak D match, TRBD1 (5 bases). The germline V gene has CDR1 MNHEY and CDR2 SVGAGI. Trimming removed 6 bases from V and 2 bases from J, with 7 bases in between. The CDR3 is made up of 12 amino acids. CDR3 coding DNA: TGTGCCAGCAGGGACATGAACTATGGCTACACCTTC. Its translation is CASRDMNYGYTF.

The chain has TRBV28 and TRBJ2-3; possible D gene TRBD2, 5 bases. The CDR3 is 11 amino acids. CDR1 is MDHEN and CDR2 is SYDVKM in the germline V gene. Trimming stripped 5 bases from V and 14 bases from J, with 14 bases between. The CDR3 is CASSHLARTYF. As DNA, the CDR3 is TGTGCCAGCAGTCATCTAGCTAGGACGTATTTT.

The chain employs TRBV2 and TRBJ2-1; maybe TRBD2 (5 bases). The CDR3 has 16 amino acids. V lost 8 bases to trimming and J lost 1 base, with 18 bases between them. CDR1 and CDR2 (germline): SNHLY, FYNNEI. CDR3: CASLPPGSRSYNEQFF. The CDR3 DNA reads TGTGCCAGCTTACCCCCGGGAAGTCGGTCCTACAATGAGCAGTTCTTC. The entire variable domain, with the rest obtained from reference TRBV2 and TRBJ2-1, is as follows: EPEVTQTPSHQVTQMGQEVILRCVPISNHLYFYWYRQILGQKVEFLVSFYNNEISEKSEIFDDQFSVERPDGSNFTLKIRSTKLEDSAMYFCASLPPGSRSYNEQFFGPGTRLTVL.

The chain combines TRBV7-2 with TRBJ1-5; D is ambiguous. In germline, CDR1 is SGHTA, CDR2 FQGNSA. Trimming stripped 1 base from V and 8 bases from J, with 9 bases between. This CDR3 has 13 residues. The CDR3: CASSLDWSKPQHF. The CDR3 coding sequence is TGTGCCAGCAGCTTAGACTGGTCTAAGCCCCAGCATTTT.